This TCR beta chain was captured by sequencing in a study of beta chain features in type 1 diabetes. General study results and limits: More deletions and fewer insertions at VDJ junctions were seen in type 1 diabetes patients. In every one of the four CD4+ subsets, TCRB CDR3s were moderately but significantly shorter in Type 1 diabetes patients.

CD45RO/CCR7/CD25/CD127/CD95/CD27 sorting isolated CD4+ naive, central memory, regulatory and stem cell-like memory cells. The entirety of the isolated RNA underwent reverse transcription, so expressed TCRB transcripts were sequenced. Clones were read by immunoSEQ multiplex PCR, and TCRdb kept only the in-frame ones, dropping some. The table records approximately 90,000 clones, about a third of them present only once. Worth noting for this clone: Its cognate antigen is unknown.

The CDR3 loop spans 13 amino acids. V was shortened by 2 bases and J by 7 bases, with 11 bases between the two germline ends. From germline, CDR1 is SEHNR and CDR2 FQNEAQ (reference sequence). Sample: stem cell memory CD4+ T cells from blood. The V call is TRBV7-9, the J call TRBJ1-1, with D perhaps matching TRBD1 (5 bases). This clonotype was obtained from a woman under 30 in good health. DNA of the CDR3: TGTGCCAGCAGCTTACGGGGGTCGGGTGAAGCTTTCTTT. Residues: CASSLRGSGEAFF.